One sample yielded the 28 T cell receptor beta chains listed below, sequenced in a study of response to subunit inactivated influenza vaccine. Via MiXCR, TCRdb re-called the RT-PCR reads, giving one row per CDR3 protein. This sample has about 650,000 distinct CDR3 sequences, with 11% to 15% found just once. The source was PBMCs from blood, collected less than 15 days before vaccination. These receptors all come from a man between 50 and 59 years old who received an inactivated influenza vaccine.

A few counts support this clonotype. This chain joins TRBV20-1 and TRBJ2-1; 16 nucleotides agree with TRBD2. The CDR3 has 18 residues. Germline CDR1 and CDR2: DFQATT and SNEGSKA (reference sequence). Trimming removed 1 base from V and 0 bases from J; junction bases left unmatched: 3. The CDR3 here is CSARVGLAGGPSYNEQFF. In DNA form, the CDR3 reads TGCAGTGCTAGAGTGGGACTAGCGGGGGGGCCCTCCTACAATGAGCAGTTCTTC.

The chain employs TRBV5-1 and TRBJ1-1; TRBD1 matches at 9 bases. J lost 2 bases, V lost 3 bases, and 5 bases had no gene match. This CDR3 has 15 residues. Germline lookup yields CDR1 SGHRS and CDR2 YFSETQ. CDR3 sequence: CASSSLGQGNTEAFF. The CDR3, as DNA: TGCGCCAGCAGCTCCCTGGGACAGGGTAACACTGAAGCTTTCTTT.

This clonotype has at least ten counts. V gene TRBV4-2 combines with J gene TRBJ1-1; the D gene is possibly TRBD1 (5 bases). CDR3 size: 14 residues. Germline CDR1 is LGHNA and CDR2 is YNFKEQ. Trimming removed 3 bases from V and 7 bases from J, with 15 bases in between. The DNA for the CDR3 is TGTGCCAGCAGCCATCCAATAAGGGGAAGTGAAGCTTTCTTT. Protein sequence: CASSHPIRGSEAFF.

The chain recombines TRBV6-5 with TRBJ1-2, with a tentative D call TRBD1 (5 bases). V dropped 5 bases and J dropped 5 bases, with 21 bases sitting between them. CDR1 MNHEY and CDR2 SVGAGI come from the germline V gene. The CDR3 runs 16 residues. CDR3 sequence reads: CASSNYPTATIYGYTF. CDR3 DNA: TGTGCCAGCAGTAACTACCCGACAGCGACCATATATGGCTACACCTTC.

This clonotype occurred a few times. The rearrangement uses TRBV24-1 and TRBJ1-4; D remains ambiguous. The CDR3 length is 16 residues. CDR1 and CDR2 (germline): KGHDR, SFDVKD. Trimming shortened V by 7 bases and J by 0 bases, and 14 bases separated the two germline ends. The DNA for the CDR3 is TGTGCCACCAGAGGGTACACCGGAACAACTAATGAAAAACTGTTTTTT. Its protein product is CATRGYTGTTNEKLFF.

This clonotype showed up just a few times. CDR3 sequence: CGGLAKYRGETQYF. CDR3 DNA sequence: TGCGGGGGACTAGCGAAATACAGAGGAGAGACCCAGTACTTC. The chain is built from TRBV20-1 and TRBJ2-5, with 10 bases identical to TRBD2. Germline V lookup: CDR1 DFQATT, CDR2 SNEGSKA (reference sequence). This CDR3 has 14 residues.

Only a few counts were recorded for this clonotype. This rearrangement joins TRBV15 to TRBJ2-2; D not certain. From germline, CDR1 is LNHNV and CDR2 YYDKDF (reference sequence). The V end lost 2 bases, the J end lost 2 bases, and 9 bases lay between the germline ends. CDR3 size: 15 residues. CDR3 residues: CATSRLPPNTGELFF. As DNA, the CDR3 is TGTGCCACCAGCAGACTCCCACCTAACACCGGGGAGCTGTTTTTT.

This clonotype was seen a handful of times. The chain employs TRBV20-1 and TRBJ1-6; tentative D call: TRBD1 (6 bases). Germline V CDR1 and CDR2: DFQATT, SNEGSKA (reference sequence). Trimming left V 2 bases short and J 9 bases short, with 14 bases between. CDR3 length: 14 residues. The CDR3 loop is CSARPTGYGSPLHF. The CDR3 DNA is TGCAGTGCTAGACCCACAGGGTATGGTTCACCCCTCCACTTT.

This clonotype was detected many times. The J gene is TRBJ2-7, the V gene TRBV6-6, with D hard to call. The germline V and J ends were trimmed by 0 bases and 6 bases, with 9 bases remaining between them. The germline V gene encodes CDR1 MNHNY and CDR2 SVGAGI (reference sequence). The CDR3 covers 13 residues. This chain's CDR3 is CASSYSERGEQYF. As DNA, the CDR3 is TGTGCCAGCAGTTACTCAGAAAGAGGCGAGCAGTACTTC.

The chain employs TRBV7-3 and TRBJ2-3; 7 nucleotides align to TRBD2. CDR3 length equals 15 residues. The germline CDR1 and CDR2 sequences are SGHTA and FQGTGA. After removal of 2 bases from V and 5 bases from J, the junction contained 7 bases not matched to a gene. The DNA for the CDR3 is TGTGCCAGCAGCTTATGGGGGGGGGACGGAGATACGCAGTATTTT. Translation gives CASSLWGGDGDTQYF.

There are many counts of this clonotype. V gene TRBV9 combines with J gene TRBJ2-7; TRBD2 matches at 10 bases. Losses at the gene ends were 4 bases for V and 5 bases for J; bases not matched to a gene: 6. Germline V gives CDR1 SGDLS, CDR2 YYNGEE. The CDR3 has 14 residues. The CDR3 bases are TGTGCCAGCAGCCTTAGCGGGAGGTACGACGAGCAGTACTTC. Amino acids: CASSLSGRYDEQYF.

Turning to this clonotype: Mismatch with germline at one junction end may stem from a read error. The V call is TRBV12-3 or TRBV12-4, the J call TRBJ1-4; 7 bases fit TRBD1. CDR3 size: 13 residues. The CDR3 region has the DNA TGTGCCAGCAGTTTAGGAGGGGGCAGACTGCGGATTTTT. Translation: CASSLGGGRLRIF.

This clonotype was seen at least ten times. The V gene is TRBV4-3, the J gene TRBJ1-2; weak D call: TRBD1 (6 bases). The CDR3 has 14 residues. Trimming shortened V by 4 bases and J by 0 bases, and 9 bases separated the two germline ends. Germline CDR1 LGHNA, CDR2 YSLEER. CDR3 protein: CASSRDTTNYGYTF. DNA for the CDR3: TGCGCCAGCAGCCGGGACACTACTAACTATGGCTACACCTTC.

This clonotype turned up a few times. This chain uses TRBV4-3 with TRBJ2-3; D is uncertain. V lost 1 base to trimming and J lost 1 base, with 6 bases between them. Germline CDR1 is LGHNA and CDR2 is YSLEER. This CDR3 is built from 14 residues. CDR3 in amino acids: CASSQVFGTDTQYF. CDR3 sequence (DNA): TGCGCCAGCAGCCAAGTTTTCGGCACAGATACGCAGTATTTT.

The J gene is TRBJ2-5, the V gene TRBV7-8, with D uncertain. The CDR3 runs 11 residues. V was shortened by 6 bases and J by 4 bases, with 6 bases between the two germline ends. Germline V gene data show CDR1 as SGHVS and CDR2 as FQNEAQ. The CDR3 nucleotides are TGTGCCAGCAGGGCGCTAGAGACCCAGTACTTC. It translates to CASRALETQYF.

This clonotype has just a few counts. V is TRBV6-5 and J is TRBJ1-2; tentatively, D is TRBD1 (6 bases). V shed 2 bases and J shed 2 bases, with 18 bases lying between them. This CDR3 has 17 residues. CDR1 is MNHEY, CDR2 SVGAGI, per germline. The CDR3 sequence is CASSYPGAGPQNYGYTF. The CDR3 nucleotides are TGTGCCAGCAGTTACCCGGGGGCGGGGCCCCAGAACTATGGCTACACCTTC.

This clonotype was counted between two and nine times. The CDR3 DNA is TGTGCCAGCAGCCCCCCCAACAAGAAAGAGACCCAGTACTTC. Amino acid sequence: CASSPPNKKETQYF. This sequence joins TRBV12-3 or TRBV12-4 and TRBJ2-5; D gene unclear. This CDR3 contains 14 residues. Trimming left V 6 bases short and J 3 bases short, with 14 bases between.

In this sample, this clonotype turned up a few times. The chain's CDR3 is CASSFQGGGNIQYF. The CDR3 DNA follows: TGTGCCAGCAGTTTCCAAGGGGGGGGTAACATTCAGTACTTC. The genes are TRBV12-3 or TRBV12-4 and TRBJ2-4, with a tentative D call TRBD2 (7 bases). The CDR3 contains 14 residues. V dropped 3 bases and J dropped 7 bases, with 13 bases sitting between them.

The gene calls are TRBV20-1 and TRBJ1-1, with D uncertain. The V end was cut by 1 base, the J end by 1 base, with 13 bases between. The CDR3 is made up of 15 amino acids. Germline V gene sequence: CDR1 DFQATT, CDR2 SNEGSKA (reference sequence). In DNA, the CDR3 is TGCAGTGCTAGAGGGCCGGCGGGTACGAACACTGAAGCTTTCTTT. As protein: CSARGPAGTNTEAFF.

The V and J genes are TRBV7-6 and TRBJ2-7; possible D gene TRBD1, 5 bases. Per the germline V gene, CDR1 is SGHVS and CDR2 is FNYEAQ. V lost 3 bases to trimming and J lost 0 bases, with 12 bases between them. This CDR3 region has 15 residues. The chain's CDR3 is CASSFFQGTSYEQYF. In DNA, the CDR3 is TGTGCCAGCAGCTTTTTTCAGGGTACCTCCTACGAGCAGTACTTC.

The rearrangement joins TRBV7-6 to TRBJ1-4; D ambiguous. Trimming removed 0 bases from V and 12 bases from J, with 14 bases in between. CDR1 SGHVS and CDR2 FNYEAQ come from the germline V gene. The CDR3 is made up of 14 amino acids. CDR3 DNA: TGTGCCAGCAGCTTAGCGCCCCAGTCCGCAGAACTGTTTTTT. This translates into CASSLAPQSAELFF.

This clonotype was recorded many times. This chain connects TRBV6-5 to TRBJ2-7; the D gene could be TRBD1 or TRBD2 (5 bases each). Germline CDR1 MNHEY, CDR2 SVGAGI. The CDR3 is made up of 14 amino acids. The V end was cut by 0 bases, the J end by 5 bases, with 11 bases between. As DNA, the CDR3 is TGTGCCAGCAGTTACTCAGGTCGGGGCAACGAGCAGTACTTC. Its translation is CASSYSGRGNEQYF.

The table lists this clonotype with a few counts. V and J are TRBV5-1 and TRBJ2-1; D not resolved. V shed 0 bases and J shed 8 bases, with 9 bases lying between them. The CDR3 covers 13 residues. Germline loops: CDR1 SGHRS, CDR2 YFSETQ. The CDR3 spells CASSLGQIHEQFF. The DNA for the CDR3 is TGCGCCAGCAGCTTGGGACAAATTCATGAGCAGTTCTTC. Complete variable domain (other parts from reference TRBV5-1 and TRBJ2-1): KAGVTQTPRYLIKTRGQQVTLSCSPISGHRSVSWYQQTPGQGLQFLFEYFSETQRNKGNFPGRFSGRQFSNSRSEMNVSTLELGDSALYLCASSLGQIHEQFFGPGTRLTVL.

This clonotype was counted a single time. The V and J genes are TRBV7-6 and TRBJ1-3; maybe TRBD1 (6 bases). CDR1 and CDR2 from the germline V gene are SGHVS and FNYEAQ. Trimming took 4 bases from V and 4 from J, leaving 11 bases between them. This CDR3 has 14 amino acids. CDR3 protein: CASSYTGSGNTIYF. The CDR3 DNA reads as TGTGCCAGCAGCTATACAGGGTCCGGAAACACCATATATTTT.

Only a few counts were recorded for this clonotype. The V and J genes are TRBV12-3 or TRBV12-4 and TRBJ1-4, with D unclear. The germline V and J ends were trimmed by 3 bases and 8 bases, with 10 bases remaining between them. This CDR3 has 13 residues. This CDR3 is CASSFGRSEKLFF. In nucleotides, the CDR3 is TGTGCCAGCAGTTTCGGCAGGAGCGAAAAACTGTTTTTT.

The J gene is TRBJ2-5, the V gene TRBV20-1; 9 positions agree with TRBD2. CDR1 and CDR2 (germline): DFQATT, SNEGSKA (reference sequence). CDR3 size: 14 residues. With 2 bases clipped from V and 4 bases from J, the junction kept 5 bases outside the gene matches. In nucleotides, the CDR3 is TGCAGTGCTAGATCGGGACTAGCTGGAGAGACCCAGTACTTC. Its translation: CSARSGLAGETQYF.

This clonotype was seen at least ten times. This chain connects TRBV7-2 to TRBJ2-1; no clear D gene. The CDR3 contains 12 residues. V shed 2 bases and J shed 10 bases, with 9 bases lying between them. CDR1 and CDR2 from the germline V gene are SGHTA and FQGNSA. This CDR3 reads CASSLIAREQFF. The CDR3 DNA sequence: TGTGCCAGCAGCTTAATCGCCCGGGAGCAGTTCTTC. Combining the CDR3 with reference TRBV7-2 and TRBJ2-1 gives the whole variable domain GAGVSQSPSNKVTEKGKDVELRCDPISGHTALYWYRQSLGQGLEFLIYFQGNSAPDKSGLPSDRFSAERTGGSVSTLTIQRTQQEDSAVYLCASSLIAREQFFGPGTRLTVL.

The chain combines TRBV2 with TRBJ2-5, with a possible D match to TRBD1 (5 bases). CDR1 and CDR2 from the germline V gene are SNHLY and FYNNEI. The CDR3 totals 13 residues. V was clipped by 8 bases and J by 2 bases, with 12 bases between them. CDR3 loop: CASSVDNQETQYF. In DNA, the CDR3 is TGTGCCAGCTCTGTGGACAATCAAGAGACCCAGTACTTC.